This T cell receptor (beta chain) was captured by sequencing in a study of monozygotic twins with inflammatory bowel disease. For every donor, one blood sample of about 2.5 ml was drawn. Each CDR3 protein gets one entry in TCRdb, which reprocessed the 5' RACE reads and gives no DNA. Its table lists about 330,000 distinct CDR3 sequences. CDR3 size: 13 residues. The gene calls are TRBV12-3 or TRBV12-4 and TRBJ1-4; TCRdb returns TRBD1, unconfirmable since there is no DNA. This TCR came from a human donor with ulcerative colitis or Crohn's disease, or a healthy co-twin of an affected twin (not recorded which). The sample was blood. The CDR3 sequence is CASSTRTGEKLFF.